The clone carrying this T cell receptor (beta chain) was seen ten or more times. The antigen is not known. This sample was included in a study of T-cell reconstitution after alpha-beta-depleted transplantation in children. Study-wide results and limits: Diversity of TCRbeta at day 60 was high in some patients, arising from surviving recipient T cells and thymic progenitors.

Germline lookup yields CDR1 SGHRS and CDR2 YFSETQ. This CDR3 comprises 16 residues. Trimming pared 4 bases from V and 2 bases from J, leaving 18 bases between. A TCRbeta library incorporating unique molecular identifiers was prepared. One entry per CDR3 protein, called by TCRdb with MiXCR from the PCR reads. The table lists 200,000 or so distinct CDR3 sequences, around 7% of them singletons, with 4.5% to 6.5% in the top ten. The V call is TRBV5-1, the J call TRBJ1-1; TRBD1 is a possible D gene (6 bases). The sequence was collected from a boy younger than 10 with acute lymphoblastic leukemia, due to receive a stem cell transplant. Sequencing was performed on PBMCs, taken before TCRalphabeta/CD19-depleted stem cell transplant. This CDR3 is CASSLGGGRLNTEAFF. Here the CDR3 DNA reads TGCGCCAGCAGCCTAGGCGGGGGCCGGCTAAACACTGAAGCTTTCTTT.